Listed below are T cell receptor beta chains from one sample, sequenced in a study of blood T cell repertoires in COVID-19. The method was immunoSEQ multiplex PCR; TCRdb's version includes in-frame clones alone and lacks a portion of them. This table holds roughly 70,000 clones, approximately 90% found once. The specimen sequenced was peripheral blood. Receptors originate from a man aged 50 to 59 with active COVID-19. Each CDR3 is given with its conserved first and last residue. The D gene is left open where the match is weak. Not every row has a clone size; where given, it reads once, few, many or a size class.

CDR3nt: TGTGCCAGCAGCTTGGGGCTAGCGGGGGCCGGACTCCAAGAGACCCAGTACTTC; CDR3aa: CASSLGLAGAGLQETQYF; abundance: -; v_gene: TRBV7-3; d_gene: TRBD2; j_gene: TRBJ2-5
CDR3nt: TGTGCCAGCAGCGAAGGCCCAGCGGGGGGTTTCTCTGGGGCCAACGTCCTGACTTTC; CDR3aa: CASSEGPAGGFSGANVLTF; abundance: -; v_gene: TRBV9; d_gene: TRBD2; j_gene: TRBJ2-6
CDR3nt: TGTGCCATCAGTTACAGGGGGGGCACTGAAGCTTTCTTT; CDR3aa: CAISYRGGTEAFF; abundance: -; v_gene: TRBV10-3; d_gene: TRBD1; j_gene: TRBJ1-1
CDR3nt: TGTGCCAGCAGTTACCCGTCCCACGAGCAGTACTTC; CDR3aa: CASSYPSHEQYF; abundance: -; v_gene: TRBV6-2/TRBV6-3; d_gene: -; j_gene: TRBJ2-7
CDR3nt: TGCGCCAGCAGTGATGAGGGACTAGTCTTGCGAGAGCAGTTCTTC; CDR3aa: CASSDEGLVLREQFF; abundance: -; v_gene: TRBV10-1; d_gene: TRBD2; j_gene: TRBJ2-1
CDR3nt: TGTGCCAGCAGTCTATCAGCGGGGAACACCGGGGAGCTGTTTTTT; CDR3aa: CASSLSAGNTGELFF; abundance: -; v_gene: TRBV6-6; d_gene: -; j_gene: TRBJ2-2
CDR3nt: TGTGCCAGCAGTTACCATTCCGGTGGCTACACCTTC; CDR3aa: CASSYHSGGYTF; abundance: -; v_gene: TRBV12-3/TRBV12-4; d_gene: -; j_gene: TRBJ1-2
CDR3nt: TGTGCCAGCAGTTTGGTCTCGACAGGGGGAATAACCGGGGAGCTGTTTTTT; CDR3aa: CASSLVSTGGITGELFF; abundance: -; v_gene: TRBV28; d_gene: TRBD1; j_gene: TRBJ2-2
CDR3nt: TGCGCCAGCCGGCACGCGGACTCCTACGAGCAGTACTTC; CDR3aa: CASRHADSYEQYF; abundance: -; v_gene: TRBV5-1; d_gene: -; j_gene: TRBJ2-7
CDR3nt: TGTGCCAGCAGCAATGACAGGAATCACGGGGAGCTGTTTTTT; CDR3aa: CASSNDRNHGELFF; abundance: -; v_gene: TRBV11-2; d_gene: -; j_gene: TRBJ2-2
CDR3nt: TGTGCCAGCAGCCCCGGACTCAGCACCGGGGAGCTGTTTTTT; CDR3aa: CASSPGLSTGELFF; abundance: -; v_gene: TRBV7-9; d_gene: -; j_gene: TRBJ2-2
CDR3nt: TGTGCCAGCAGCTTGACAGGGGGCACTGAAGCTTTCTTT; CDR3aa: CASSLTGGTEAFF; abundance: -; v_gene: TRBV5-5; d_gene: TRBD1; j_gene: TRBJ1-1
CDR3nt: TGTGCCAGCAGCCCCCGCAGGGGTGGGGGCAAAAACATTCAGTACTTC; CDR3aa: CASSPRRGGGKNIQYF; abundance: -; v_gene: TRBV5-8; d_gene: -; j_gene: TRBJ2-4
CDR3nt: TGTGCCATCAGTGAGTCGGGGGGGAGGTTGGAAGATACGCAGTATTTT; CDR3aa: CAISESGGRLEDTQYF; abundance: -; v_gene: TRBV10-3; d_gene: TRBD2; j_gene: TRBJ2-3
CDR3nt: TGTGCCAGTAGTATAGATGGCCAGGGCCTCGCCTACGAGCAGTACTTC; CDR3aa: CASSIDGQGLAYEQYF; abundance: -; v_gene: TRBV19; d_gene: -; j_gene: TRBJ2-7
CDR3nt: TGTGCCAGCTCACCACGAGACAGGGGTTACTATGGCTACACCTTC; CDR3aa: CASSPRDRGYYGYTF; abundance: -; v_gene: TRBV18; d_gene: TRBD1; j_gene: TRBJ1-2
CDR3nt: TGTGCCAGTAGTATCGGACAGGGGTATGGCTACACCTTC; CDR3aa: CASSIGQGYGYTF; abundance: -; v_gene: TRBV19; d_gene: TRBD1; j_gene: TRBJ1-2
CDR3nt: TGTGCCAGCAGCTTGGAAGGGACTAGGGGATACGAGCAGTACTTC; CDR3aa: CASSLEGTRGYEQYF; abundance: -; v_gene: TRBV5-4; d_gene: TRBD2; j_gene: TRBJ2-7
CDR3nt: TGTGCCAGCAGCTTGGGAGGCGACAGGGGGCCTAAAGAGCAGTACTTC; CDR3aa: CASSLGGDRGPKEQYF; abundance: -; v_gene: TRBV5-4; d_gene: TRBD1; j_gene: TRBJ2-7
CDR3nt: TGTGCCAGCAGCGTTAGCGGGAGGGGGGAGACCCAGTACTTC; CDR3aa: CASSVSGRGETQYF; abundance: -; v_gene: TRBV5-4; d_gene: TRBD2; j_gene: TRBJ2-5
CDR3nt: TGTGCCAGCAGCCGTCGGCGGGGGCGCGGGGGGGACACCGGGGAGCTGTTTTTT; CDR3aa: CASSRRRGRGGDTGELFF; abundance: -; v_gene: TRBV7-6; d_gene: TRBD2; j_gene: TRBJ2-2
CDR3nt: TGTGCCAGCAGCGACCCCCCGGGACTATACACAGATACGCAGTATTTT; CDR3aa: CASSDPPGLYTDTQYF; abundance: -; v_gene: TRBV5-8; d_gene: TRBD2; j_gene: TRBJ2-3
CDR3nt: TGTGCCAGCAGCTTAACGGCGGGAGGAGCGTATGAGCAGTTCTTC; CDR3aa: CASSLTAGGAYEQFF; abundance: -; v_gene: TRBV11-3; d_gene: TRBD2; j_gene: TRBJ2-1
CDR3nt: TGTGCCAGTAGTTACAGGGGAGAGAAGAACACTGAAGCTTTCTTT; CDR3aa: CASSYRGEKNTEAFF; abundance: -; v_gene: TRBV19; d_gene: TRBD1; j_gene: TRBJ1-1
CDR3nt: TGTGCCAGCAGCTTCAGTCATACGCAGTATTTT; CDR3aa: CASSFSHTQYF; abundance: -; v_gene: TRBV5-8; d_gene: -; j_gene: TRBJ2-3
CDR3nt: TGTGCCAGCAGTTTACAGTGGGCTAGCGGGAGCGAGCAGTACTTC; CDR3aa: CASSLQWASGSEQYF; abundance: -; v_gene: TRBV28; d_gene: TRBD2; j_gene: TRBJ2-7
CDR3nt: TGTGCCAGCAGTTTAGTAGCGGGAGCTCCGTACAATGAGCAGTTCTTC; CDR3aa: CASSLVAGAPYNEQFF; abundance: -; v_gene: TRBV28; d_gene: TRBD2; j_gene: TRBJ2-1
CDR3nt: TGTGCCACCGACAACTACGGACAGGGGGCGGGCGAGCAGTACTTC; CDR3aa: CATDNYGQGAGEQYF; abundance: once; v_gene: TRBV24-1; d_gene: TRBD1; j_gene: TRBJ2-7
CDR3nt: TGTGCCAGCAGCCAAGGCCCCCTAGCGGATCCATCCTACGAGCAGTACTTC; CDR3aa: CASSQGPLADPSYEQYF; abundance: once; v_gene: TRBV3-1/TRBV3-2; d_gene: TRBD2; j_gene: TRBJ2-7
CDR3nt: TGTGCCAGCAGGACCGGGACTAGCGGGGGCCCCGGGACACGGGAGCAGTACTTC; CDR3aa: CASRTGTSGGPGTREQYF; abundance: -; v_gene: TRBV7-3; d_gene: TRBD2; j_gene: TRBJ2-7
CDR3nt: TGCGCCAGCAGCCAACCAGGACAGGGGAAGTGGTACGAGCAGTACTTC; CDR3aa: CASSQPGQGKWYEQYF; abundance: -; v_gene: TRBV4-1; d_gene: TRBD1; j_gene: TRBJ2-7
CDR3nt: TGTGCCAGCAGCTCGGGGGTGTCCATGAACACTGAAGCTTTCTTT; CDR3aa: CASSSGVSMNTEAFF; abundance: -; v_gene: TRBV7-2; d_gene: -; j_gene: TRBJ1-1
CDR3nt: TGTGCCAGCAGCCAAGATTTACTAGCGGCCCAAGAGACCCAGTACTTC; CDR3aa: CASSQDLLAAQETQYF; abundance: -; v_gene: TRBV3-1/TRBV3-2; d_gene: TRBD2; j_gene: TRBJ2-5
CDR3nt: TGTGCCAGCAGTTGGCGGCAGGGAGGCCCCTCCTACGAGCAGTACTTC; CDR3aa: CASSWRQGGPSYEQYF; abundance: once; v_gene: TRBV6-6; d_gene: -; j_gene: TRBJ2-7
CDR3nt: TGCAGCGTTCCGCCCCGGGAGAAGGTCAATGAGCAGTTCTTC; CDR3aa: CSVPPREKVNEQFF; abundance: -; v_gene: TRBV29-1; d_gene: -; j_gene: TRBJ2-1
CDR3nt: TGCGCCAGCAGCTACCCGACAGGGGGCTATTACGAGCAGTACTTC; CDR3aa: CASSYPTGGYYEQYF; abundance: -; v_gene: TRBV5-1; d_gene: TRBD1; j_gene: TRBJ2-7
CDR3nt: TGTGCCAGCAGTTACTCATGGACAGGGGGCCAGCCCCAGCATTTT; CDR3aa: CASSYSWTGGQPQHF; abundance: -; v_gene: TRBV6-5; d_gene: TRBD1; j_gene: TRBJ1-5
CDR3nt: TGCGCCAGCAGCTTGAGAGGACAGGGCCGGGACGAGCAGTACTTC; CDR3aa: CASSLRGQGRDEQYF; abundance: few; v_gene: TRBV5-1; d_gene: TRBD1; j_gene: TRBJ2-7
CDR3nt: TGTGCCAGCAGTTACGACCTCAGGCGCACAGATACGCAGTATTTT; CDR3aa: CASSYDLRRTDTQYF; abundance: few; v_gene: TRBV7-2; d_gene: -; j_gene: TRBJ2-3
CDR3nt: TGCGCCAGCGCATCGACCGGGACAGGGAAATACGAGCAGTACTTC; CDR3aa: CASASTGTGKYEQYF; abundance: -; v_gene: TRBV5-1; d_gene: TRBD1; j_gene: TRBJ2-7
CDR3nt: TGCAGCGTTGACAGGGGCGTCACCGGGGAGCTGTTTTTT; CDR3aa: CSVDRGVTGELFF; abundance: -; v_gene: TRBV29-1; d_gene: -; j_gene: TRBJ2-2
CDR3nt: TGTGCCAGCGGGATTCGGGGGTCCACAGATACGCAGTATTTT; CDR3aa: CASGIRGSTDTQYF; abundance: -; v_gene: TRBV3-1/TRBV3-2; d_gene: -; j_gene: TRBJ2-3
CDR3nt: TGTGCCAGCAGCCAAGATTCGGGTCCCAATGAGCAGTTCTTC; CDR3aa: CASSQDSGPNEQFF; abundance: -; v_gene: TRBV3-1/TRBV3-2; d_gene: -; j_gene: TRBJ2-1
CDR3nt: TGTGCCAGCAGCCAAGACAGGGCCTCCTACGAGCAGTACTTC; CDR3aa: CASSQDRASYEQYF; abundance: -; v_gene: TRBV3-1/TRBV3-2; d_gene: -; j_gene: TRBJ2-7
CDR3nt: TGTGCCAGCAGCCCCGATGCGATGGAGACCCAGTACTTC; CDR3aa: CASSPDAMETQYF; abundance: -; v_gene: TRBV5-4; d_gene: -; j_gene: TRBJ2-5
CDR3nt: TGTGCCAGCAGCCTGACAGGGATTAGCACAGATACGCAGTATTTT; CDR3aa: CASSLTGISTDTQYF; abundance: few; v_gene: TRBV6-5; d_gene: TRBD1; j_gene: TRBJ2-3
CDR3nt: TGCGCCAGCACCGAAGGGACAGGGGGATACAATGAGCAGTTCTTC; CDR3aa: CASTEGTGGYNEQFF; abundance: -; v_gene: TRBV5-1; d_gene: TRBD1; j_gene: TRBJ2-1
CDR3nt: TGTGCCAGCAGGCAACGTGGAGCACAGGGGGCGAATACGCAGTATTTT; CDR3aa: CASRQRGAQGANTQYF; abundance: -; v_gene: TRBV3-1/TRBV3-2; d_gene: TRBD1; j_gene: TRBJ2-3
CDR3nt: TGTGCCAGCAGCCTCGGAGCCTCCTACAATGAGCAGTTCTTC; CDR3aa: CASSLGASYNEQFF; abundance: -; v_gene: TRBV14; d_gene: -; j_gene: TRBJ2-1
CDR3nt: TGTGCCAGCAGTTACCCCCCCCCGGACACCTCCTACAATGAGCAGTTCTTC; CDR3aa: CASSYPPPDTSYNEQFF; abundance: -; v_gene: TRBV6-2/TRBV6-3; d_gene: -; j_gene: TRBJ2-1
CDR3nt: TGCAGTGCTAATGAGCGGGCTGGAAACACCATATATTTT; CDR3aa: CSANERAGNTIYF; abundance: -; v_gene: TRBV20-1; d_gene: -; j_gene: TRBJ1-3
CDR3nt: TGCGCCACCTTCCAGGGACAGGGGCGTTTGAATTCACCCCTCCACTTT; CDR3aa: CATFQGQGRLNSPLHF; abundance: -; v_gene: TRBV5-1; d_gene: TRBD1; j_gene: TRBJ1-6
CDR3nt: TGTGCCAGCAGCTTGGGACTAGCGGGGGACACCGGGGAGCTGTTTTTT; CDR3aa: CASSLGLAGDTGELFF; abundance: -; v_gene: TRBV5-4; d_gene: TRBD2; j_gene: TRBJ2-2
CDR3nt: TGCGCCAGCAGCTTACAGGGGGATCCTTCCTACGAGCAGTACTTC; CDR3aa: CASSLQGDPSYEQYF; abundance: -; v_gene: TRBV5-1; d_gene: TRBD1; j_gene: TRBJ2-7